This entry concerns a single T cell receptor (beta chain). Using immunoSEQ multiplex PCR, the repertoire was profiled, and TCRdb retains in-frame clones only, with some absent. The repertoire holds approximately 260,000 clones, with 80% to 90% as singletons. The data derive from a study of blood T cell repertoires in COVID-19. The CDR3 is made up of 15 amino acids. J lost 3 bases, V lost 5 bases, and 7 bases had no gene match. Germline values: CDR1 MNHEY, CDR2 SMNVEV (reference sequence). This chain joins TRBV27 and TRBJ2-7; the match to TRBD1 covers 10 bases. The specimen sequenced was peripheral blood. The TCR originated in a woman in her 70s with acute or convalescent COVID-19. CDR3 region: CASSDPGTGVYEQYF. CDR3 nucleotide sequence: TGTGCCAGCAGTGACCCCGGGACAGGGGTCTACGAGCAGTACTTC.